The rows below give T cell receptor beta chains drawn from one sample of a study of shared clonotypes between healthy human individuals. Clones were read by immunoSEQ multiplex PCR, and TCRdb kept only the in-frame ones, dropping some. The sample yields approximately 2.3 million clones, approximately 93% seen once. Sequenced: naive CD4+ T cells from PBMCs. These receptors all come from a man aged 18-30 years in good health. Some clones in this sample may be carry-over from other donors' samples. Both conserved end residues are part of each CDR3. The D gene is left open where the match is weak. Some rows mark clone size as missing; the rest say once, few, many or name a class of expanded clone.

- | TRBJ2-7 | TRBV15 | - | CATSRVPKEFRDEQYF | TGTGCCACCAGCCGAGTCCCCAAGGAGTTTAGGGACGAGCAGTACTTC
- | TRBJ1-2 | TRBV6-1 | TRBD1 | CASLQGDGLYGYTF | TGTGCCAGCCTTCAGGGGGACGGTCTCTATGGCTACACCTTC
- | TRBJ1-2 | TRBV5-6 | - | CASSLGRQGPGYTF | TGTGCCAGCAGCTTGGGGAGGCAGGGACCAGGCTACACCTTC
- | TRBJ2-7 | TRBV28 | - | CASSLGHLYEQYF | TGTGCCAGCAGTTTGGGACACCTCTACGAGCAGTACTTC
- | TRBJ2-3 | TRBV27 | - | CASSSLGAGTDTQYF | TGTGCCAGCAGTTCCCTGGGGGCGGGCACAGATACGCAGTATTTT
- | TRBJ1-2 | TRBV19 | - | CASSIRGPHYGYTF | TGTGCCAGTAGTATACGGGGGCCGCATTATGGCTACACCTTC
few | TRBJ1-1 | TRBV5-4 | - | CASSIPTGNTEAFF | TGTGCCAGCAGCATACCCACCGGTAACACTGAAGCTTTCTTT
- | TRBJ1-4 | TRBV4-1 | - | CASSRLPGPNEKLFF | TGCGCCAGCAGCCGCCTCCCAGGTCCTAATGAAAAACTGTTTTTT
- | TRBJ2-7 | TRBV5-1 | TRBD2 | CASSLGLAGRGTYEQYF | TGCGCCAGCAGCTTGGGACTAGCGGGACGGGGCACCTACGAGCAGTACTTC
- | TRBJ1-3 | TRBV9 | TRBD1 | CASSVQGGPGNTIYF | TGTGCCAGCAGCGTCCAGGGGGGCCCTGGAAACACCATATATTTT
- | TRBJ1-4 | TRBV18 | - | CASSRDATTNEKLFF | TGTGCCAGCTCGCGGGACGCCACAACTAATGAAAAACTGTTTTTT
- | TRBJ1-5 | TRBV2 | TRBD1 | CASIKDRGRNQPQHF | TGTGCCAGCATCAAGGACAGGGGGCGGAATCAGCCCCAGCATTTT
- | TRBJ1-2 | TRBV30 | TRBD1 | CAWSPGQGVRNGYTF | TGTGCCTGGAGTCCGGGACAGGGGGTAAGGAATGGCTACACCTTC
- | TRBJ1-2 | TRBV30 | TRBD1 | CAWTMTGFDGYTF | TGTGCCTGGACGATGACAGGGTTCGATGGCTACACCTTC
few | TRBJ1-5 | TRBV30 | TRBD1 | CAWSGQGNQPQHF | TGTGCCTGGTCGGGACAGGGGAATCAGCCCCAGCATTTT
- | TRBJ2-7 | TRBV28 | - | CASSLLTQQYF | TGTGCCAGCAGTTTACTTACCCAGCAGTACTTC
- | TRBJ2-7 | TRBV28 | - | CASSLTQAYEQYF | TGTGCCAGCAGTTTAACACAGGCCTACGAGCAGTACTTC
- | TRBJ2-1 | TRBV7-3 | TRBD2 | CASSFTGTSRREQFF | TGTGCCAGCAGCTTCACCGGGACTAGTCGGCGTGAGCAGTTCTTC
- | TRBJ1-4 | TRBV19 | TRBD1 | CASSKIRQGEKLFF | TGTGCCAGTAGTAAAATACGACAGGGGGAAAAACTGTTTTTT
- | TRBJ2-7 | TRBV5-1 | - | CASSLGDRTYEQYF | TGCGCCAGCAGCTTGGGGGACCGAACGTACGAGCAGTACTTC
- | TRBJ2-7 | TRBV15 | - | CATSRDLNKVEQYF | TGTGCCACCAGCAGAGATCTTAACAAAGTGGAGCAGTACTTC
- | TRBJ2-7 | TRBV4-2 | - | CASSRGAQTGEQYF | TGTGCCAGCAGCCGGGGGGCCCAAACGGGTGAGCAGTACTTC
- | TRBJ2-7 | TRBV28 | TRBD1 | CASSPTRQGLGYEQYF | TGTGCCAGCAGCCCAACCCGACAGGGATTGGGCTACGAGCAGTACTTC
- | TRBJ1-3 | TRBV23-1 | - | CASSSEPLSSGNTIYF | TGCGCCAGCAGTTCCGAGCCTCTGAGCTCTGGAAACACCATATATTTT
- | TRBJ2-5 | TRBV7-9 | - | CASSARTDWETQYF | TGTGCCAGCAGCGCCCGGACAGATTGGGAGACCCAGTACTTC
- | TRBJ2-5 | TRBV19 | - | CASSVRATGIKRETQYF | TGTGCCAGTAGTGTAAGGGCTACAGGGATAAAGCGAGAGACCCAGTACTTC
- | TRBJ2-1 | TRBV5-1 | TRBD2 | CASSLANLAGGSYNEQFF | TGCGCCAGCAGCTTGGCCAATCTGGCGGGAGGATCCTACAATGAGCAGTTCTTC
- | TRBJ1-2 | TRBV5-6 | TRBD1 | CASSLPGQGPYGYTF | TGTGCCAGCAGTCTACCGGGACAGGGGCCCTATGGCTACACCTTC
- | TRBJ1-5 | TRBV28 | TRBD1 | CASLYRDRANQPQHF | TGTGCCAGCCTTTACCGGGACAGGGCGAATCAGCCCCAGCATTTT
once | TRBJ2-4 | TRBV7-9 | - | CASSPAKNIQYF | TGTGCCAGCAGCCCCGCCAAAAACATTCAGTACTTC
- | TRBJ2-3 | TRBV11-1 | - | CASSLDPSGTDTQYF | TGTGCCAGCAGCTTAGATCCCTCCGGCACAGATACGCAGTATTTT
- | TRBJ2-2 | TRBV15 | TRBD1 | CATSRRYGQGQTGELFF | TGTGCCACCAGCAGACGGTACGGACAGGGGCAAACCGGGGAGCTGTTTTTT